This T cell receptor beta chain derives from a study of response to subunit inactivated influenza vaccine. Concerning this clonotype: Its specificity is not known.

TCRdb passed the RT-PCR reads through MiXCR, listing each CDR3 protein once. Among some 800,000 distinct CDR3 sequences listed, approximately 21% were seen once. The trim removed 5 bases at V and 0 bases at J, leaving 10 bases unmatched. Germline V gives CDR1 SQVTM, CDR2 ANQGSEA. This CDR3 region has 18 residues. Whole-study results and caveats: New T cells are recruited in small numbers by each seasonal influenza vaccination, according to the authors' suggestion.

This TCR was recovered from a middle-aged man who received an inactivated influenza vaccine. The V and J genes are TRBV29-1 and TRBJ2-6, with 10 bases that match TRBD2. Here the sequenced sample was PBMCs from blood, taken 5 days after vaccination. CDR3 region: CSVLSRTSGPSGANVLTF. In DNA, the CDR3 is TGCAGCGTTTTGTCCCGGACTAGCGGCCCCTCTGGGGCCAACGTCCTGACTTTC.